The following is a TCR beta chain sequence with its context. The antigen remains unidentified. CDR1 and CDR2 from the germline V gene are SNHLY and FYNNEI. This CDR3 comprises 14 residues. With 5 bases removed from V and 3 bases from J, the gap between germline ends came to 14 bases. Sorted regulatory T cells were CD4-positive, CD25-high and CD127-low or negative. Using immunoSEQ multiplex PCR, the repertoire was profiled, and TCRdb retains in-frame clones only, with some absent. The table records about 22,000 clones, over 90% of them present only once. The sample belongs to a study of B cell selection in AIRE deficiency. General observations from the study: Shorter CDR3s marked shared Treg sequences, biased toward few non-templated insertions.

The TCR originated in a human donor with AIRE deficiency. Sequencing used Tregs sorted from PBMCs. V gene TRBV2 combines with J gene TRBJ2-7; D remains ambiguous. The DNA of the CDR3 is TGTGCCAGCAGTCCCCAGAGTCTCGGCTACGAGCAGTACTTC. Its protein is CASSPQSLGYEQYF.